This TCR beta chain is from a study of T-cell memory formation after mild COVID-19. Study-wide context: There were largely donor-specific TCR clusters.

TCRdb recomputed calls from the 5' RACE reads with MiXCR, one row per CDR3 protein. The table lists around 450,000 distinct CDR3 sequences, roughly a quarter of them singletons. The study, taken as a whole, reports: There was no confirmation that second-wave clones peaking on day 37 were SARS-CoV-2 specific. Several responding clones turned up in pre-infection memory, indicating that cross-reactive memory may have taken part.

In regard to this clonotype: Its antigen is as yet unknown.

V lost 0 bases, J lost 5 bases, and 6 bases stayed unmatched. Germline lookup yields CDR1 KGHDR and CDR2 SFDVKD. The CDR3 is 16 residues long. The rearrangement links TRBV24-1 to TRBJ2-5; 9 bases are shared with TRBD2. This receptor was taken from an adult woman who had mild COVID-19 (a few samples of this study predate the infection). Cell type and time point are not known. Sample: PBMCs or a T cell subset sorted from them (not recorded which). CDR3 coding DNA: TGTGCCACCAGTGATTTGACAGCGGGAGGAGTGGAGACCCAGTACTTC. It yields the protein CATSDLTAGGVETQYF.